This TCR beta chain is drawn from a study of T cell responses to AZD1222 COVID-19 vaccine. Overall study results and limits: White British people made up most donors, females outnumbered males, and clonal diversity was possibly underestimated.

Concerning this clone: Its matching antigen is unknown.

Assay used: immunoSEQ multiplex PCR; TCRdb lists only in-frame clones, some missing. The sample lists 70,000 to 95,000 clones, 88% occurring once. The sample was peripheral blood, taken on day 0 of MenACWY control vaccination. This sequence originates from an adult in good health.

The CDR3, as DNA: TGTGCCAGCAGCAGGACTGCACAAGAGACCCAGTACTTC. It is translated as CASSRTAQETQYF. V and J are TRBV12-3 or TRBV12-4 and TRBJ2-5, with D possibly matching TRBD2 (5 bases). The CDR3 runs 13 residues. The V and J ends lost 6 bases and 2 bases respectively, with 10 bases between them.